The 22 T cell receptor beta chains listed next were all sequenced from one sample in a study of blood T cell repertoires in COVID-19. Using immunoSEQ multiplex PCR, the repertoire was profiled, and TCRdb retains in-frame clones only, with some absent. The repertoire holds more than 250,000 clones, with approximately 85% as singletons. The sequenced material came from peripheral blood. The receptors here all came from a man in his fifties or sixties with active or convalescent COVID-19.

The chain carries TRBV4-1 and TRBJ2-7; TRBD2 agrees at 13 bases. The CDR3 loop spans 15 amino acids. Germline assignment: CDR1 MGHRA and CDR2 YSYEKL. The ends lost 4 bases at V and 2 bases at J; junction bases unmatched: 2. CDR3 nucleotide sequence: TGCGCCAGCAGCCGGACTAGCGGGAGCCCCTACGAGCAGTACTTC. Amino acids: CASSRTSGSPYEQYF.

This chain connects TRBV25-1 to TRBJ1-4, with TRBD1 matching over 8 bases. The CDR3 covers 17 residues. The V gene end was trimmed by 6 bases and the J gene end by 7 bases; junction bases not matched to a gene: 16. The germline V gene encodes CDR1 MGHDK and CDR2 SYGVNS. CDR3 sequence: CASSGQIPTGVSEKLFF. In nucleotides, the CDR3 is TGTGCCAGCAGCGGGCAGATACCGACAGGGGTATCTGAAAAACTGTTTTTT.

Worth noting for this clone: A read error may account for a junction end that differs from germline. The V gene is TRBV5-8, the J gene TRBJ1-2; D unresolved. This CDR3 region has 11 residues. Germline V CDR1 and CDR2: SGHTS, YDEGEE. CDR3 residues: CASSYLYSYTF. The CDR3 nucleotides are TGTGCCAGCAGCTATCTCTATAGCTACACCTTC.

The chain is built from TRBV19 and TRBJ2-1; D not resolved. The ends were cut back, 1 base at V and 4 bases at J, with 5 bases in the middle. CDR1 is LNHDA, CDR2 SQIVND, per germline (reference sequence). The CDR3 has 13 residues. The CDR3 region is CASSIAPYNEQFF. The CDR3, as DNA: TGTGCCAGTAGTATAGCCCCTTACAATGAGCAGTTCTTC.

This chain connects TRBV28 to TRBJ1-5, with 7 bases lining up with TRBD1. CDR1 MDHEN and CDR2 SYDVKM come from the germline V gene. J lost 1 base, V lost 4 bases, and 7 bases had no gene match. CDR3 size: 16 residues. CDR3 amino acids: CASSSGQLLSNQPQHF. The CDR3 nucleotides read TGTGCCAGCAGTTCGGGACAGTTGTTAAGCAATCAGCCCCAGCATTTT.

This clone occurred once. This sequence joins TRBV9 and TRBJ1-1; D ambiguous. V was clipped by 0 bases and J by 6 bases, with 15 bases between them. The CDR3 covers 15 residues. CDR1 and CDR2 (germline): SGDLS, YYNGEE. The CDR3 DNA is TGTGCCAGCAGCGTAGTACCCCGTAGCGGGGCTGAAGCTTTCTTT. This encodes CASSVVPRSGAEAFF.

V is TRBV4-2 and J is TRBJ1-2; 9 bases are a match to TRBD1. There are 19 residues in the CDR3. J lost 2 bases, V lost 0 bases, and 13 bases had no gene match. From germline, CDR1 is LGHNA and CDR2 YNFKEQ. The CDR3 coding sequence is TGTGCCAGCAGCCAAGAAAGGGACAGGGACGACGGGCCGAACTATGGCTACACCTTC. This sequence encodes CASSQERDRDDGPNYGYTF.

This clone was seen once. The chain has TRBV11-1 and TRBJ1-1; no reliable D call. V was shortened by 4 bases and J by 2 bases, with 11 bases between the two germline ends. The CDR3 runs to 14 residues. Per the germline V gene, CDR1 is SGHAT and CDR2 is FQDESV (reference sequence). Written as DNA, the CDR3 is TGTGCCAGCAGCTCAGCCCTGTTCAACACTGAAGCTTTCTTT. Translation: CASSSALFNTEAFF.

The chain recombines TRBV6-2 or TRBV6-3 with TRBJ2-7; 9 positions match TRBD2. The CDR3 has 14 residues. Germline V CDR1 and CDR2: MNHEY, SVGEGT. V was clipped by 2 bases and J by 6 bases; unmatched bases: 5. CDR3 in amino acids: CASSYAGGGSEQYF. The CDR3 DNA reads TGTGCCAGCAGTTACGCGGGAGGGGGTAGCGAGCAGTACTTC.

The sample holds a few counts of this clone. The chain links TRBV5-6 to TRBJ1-1; the D gene is possibly TRBD1 (6 bases). The germline V gene has CDR1 SGHDT and CDR2 YYEEEE. Trimming removed 2 bases at V and 0 bases at J, with 8 bases between. The CDR3 loop spans 14 amino acids. The CDR3 protein is CASSFTGMNTEAFF. Written as DNA, the CDR3 is TGTGCCAGCAGCTTTACAGGGATGAACACTGAAGCTTTCTTT.

This clone occurred once. The rearrangement uses TRBV4-2 and TRBJ2-2; TRBD2 matches 12 bases. The V and J ends lost 4 bases and 7 bases, in that order; junction bases with no gene match: 7. Per the germline V gene, CDR1 is LGHNA and CDR2 is YNFKEQ. The CDR3 has 16 amino acids. The chain's CDR3 is CASSPETSGSLGELFF. The DNA of the CDR3 is TGTGCCAGCAGCCCCGAGACTAGCGGGAGTCTCGGGGAGCTGTTTTTT.

The genes are TRBV10-3 and TRBJ2-1, with 9 bases fitting TRBD2. The CDR3 contains 18 residues. J gave up 4 bases and V 4 bases, and 14 bases lay outside the gene matches. CDR1 is ENHRY, CDR2 SYGVKD, per germline. The CDR3: CAISGNAQTSGRYNEQFF. The CDR3, as DNA: TGTGCCATCAGTGGAAACGCGCAGACTAGCGGAAGATACAATGAGCAGTTCTTC.

This chain joins TRBV9 and TRBJ2-7; weak D call: TRBD2 (6 bases). The V end lost 0 bases, the J end lost 3 bases, and 13 bases lay between the germline ends. Germline V lookup: CDR1 SGDLS, CDR2 YYNGEE. The CDR3 extends over 15 amino acids. CDR3 bases: TGTGCCAGCAGCGTAGCTCCTGGGGGGATCTACGAGCAGTACTTC. Encoded protein: CASSVAPGGIYEQYF.

The gene calls are TRBV2 and TRBJ1-1, with 9 bases lining up with TRBD1. The CDR3 runs 12 residues. Germline loops: CDR1 SNHLY, CDR2 FYNNEI. After removal of 8 bases from V and 8 bases from J, the junction contained 6 bases not matched to a gene. The DNA for the CDR3 is TGTGCCAGCGGCGGACAGGGGACGGAAGCTTTCTTT. Translating gives CASGGQGTEAFF.

This sequence joins TRBV5-1 and TRBJ1-4, with 8 bases aligning to TRBD1. CDR3 size: 15 residues. V trimming: 2 bases; J trimming: 4 bases; junction bases outside the gene matches: 4. The germline V gene encodes CDR1 SGHRS and CDR2 YFSETQ. The CDR3 DNA is TGCGCCAGCAGCTTTGGTGGACAGGGTAATGAAAAACTGTTTTTT. Its translation: CASSFGGQGNEKLFF.

The chain links TRBV9 to TRBJ1-2; D is undetermined. Germline V CDR1 and CDR2: SGDLS, YYNGEE. V was shortened by 3 bases and J by 3 bases, with 30 bases between the two germline ends. This CDR3 spans 20 amino acids. This CDR3 is CASSAAVPVDSTPWHYGYTF. The CDR3 DNA is TGTGCCAGCAGCGCAGCTGTCCCGGTGGACTCGACACCCTGGCACTATGGCTACACCTTC.

The chain recombines TRBV2 with TRBJ2-2, with 12 bases that match TRBD2. Germline V lookup: CDR1 SNHLY, CDR2 FYNNEI. The J segment lost 7 bases and the V segment lost 4 bases, leaving 4 bases of the junction unmatched. The length of the CDR3 is 15 residues. CDR3 amino acids: CASSGLAGVLGELFF. CDR3 nucleotides: TGTGCCAGCAGTGGACTAGCGGGAGTGCTCGGGGAGCTGTTTTTT.

This chain joins TRBV6-2 or TRBV6-3 and TRBJ1-5; 9 nucleotides align to TRBD1. CDR3 length equals 15 residues. Trimming took 4 bases from V and 7 from J; bases not matched to a gene: 8. CDR1 is MNHEY, CDR2 SVGEGT, per germline. CDR3 in amino acids: CASSLDRGIGQPQHF. CDR3 nucleotides: TGTGCCAGCAGTTTGGACAGGGGTATAGGGCAGCCCCAGCATTTT.

This clone turned up a few times. This sequence joins TRBV6-5 and TRBJ2-7; 9 bases agree with TRBD1. The V segment lost 4 bases and the J segment 2 bases; nucleotides outside the gene matches: 3. Looked up from germline, CDR1 is MNHEY and CDR2 is SVGAGI. This CDR3 has 14 amino acids. CDR3 coding DNA: TGTGCCAGCAGTTTTCGGGACAGGGCCTACGAGCAGTACTTC. Protein product: CASSFRDRAYEQYF.

The chain links TRBV6-1 to TRBJ2-3, with a weak D call TRBD2 (7 bases). Germline CDR1 reads MNHNS; CDR2 reads SASEGT. The CDR3 sequence is 18 residues long. Trimming stripped 1 base from V and 3 bases from J, with 20 bases between. Here the CDR3 reads CASSEVTPGEGGTDTQYF. CDR3 nucleotide sequence: TGTGCCAGCAGTGAAGTTACCCCAGGGGAGGGCGGGACAGATACGCAGTATTTT.

J is TRBJ1-2 and V is TRBV7-2; D not resolved. Per the germline V gene, CDR1 is SGHTA and CDR2 is FQGNSA. This CDR3 spans 13 amino acids. Trimming removed 5 bases at V and 8 bases at J, with 15 bases between. CDR3 in amino acids: CASSPQGSGGYTF. The CDR3 bases are TGTGCCAGCAGCCCGCAAGGATCGGGGGGCTACACCTTC. Variable domain in full (rest from reference TRBV7-2 and TRBJ1-2): GAGVSQSPSNKVTEKGKDVELRCDPISGHTALYWYRQSLGQGLEFLIYFQGNSAPDKSGLPSDRFSAERTGGSVSTLTIQRTQQEDSAVYLCASSPQGSGGYTFGSGTRLTVV.

The chain combines TRBV6-5 with TRBJ2-1; 9 nucleotides agree with TRBD2. Looked up from germline, CDR1 is MNHEY and CDR2 is SVGAGI. The CDR3 covers 13 residues. J gave up 6 bases and V 9 bases, and 6 bases lay outside the gene matches. CDR3 region: CARVGSGSNEQFF. DNA for the CDR3: TGTGCCAGAGTCGGTAGCGGGAGCAATGAGCAGTTCTTC.